This T cell receptor (beta chain) is from a study of early T cells in non-severe SARS-CoV-2 infection. Study information: Unpaired chains resulted from sequencing bulk RNA of unsorted whole blood.

In germline, CDR1 is SGHNT, CDR2 YENEEA. V lost 4 bases, J lost 4 bases, and 13 bases lay in between. This CDR3 is built from 15 residues. Individual cDNA molecules carried attached unique molecular identifiers. TCRdb reprocessed the 5' RACE reads via MiXCR and lists one record per CDR3 protein. The sample lists 80,000 to 100,000 distinct CDR3 sequences, about 11% occurring once. This clonotype was seen a handful of times. Sequencing was performed on whole blood, taken at baseline. The chain has TRBV11-3 and TRBJ2-2; D is possibly TRBD2 (7 bases). This TCR came from an adult who was a healthcare worker with PCR-confirmed SARS-CoV-2 infection or an uninfected control (not recorded which). The CDR3 nucleotides are TGTGCCAGCAGCTGGCGGGGGACACCCACCGGGGAGCTGTTTTTT. As protein: CASSWRGTPTGELFF.